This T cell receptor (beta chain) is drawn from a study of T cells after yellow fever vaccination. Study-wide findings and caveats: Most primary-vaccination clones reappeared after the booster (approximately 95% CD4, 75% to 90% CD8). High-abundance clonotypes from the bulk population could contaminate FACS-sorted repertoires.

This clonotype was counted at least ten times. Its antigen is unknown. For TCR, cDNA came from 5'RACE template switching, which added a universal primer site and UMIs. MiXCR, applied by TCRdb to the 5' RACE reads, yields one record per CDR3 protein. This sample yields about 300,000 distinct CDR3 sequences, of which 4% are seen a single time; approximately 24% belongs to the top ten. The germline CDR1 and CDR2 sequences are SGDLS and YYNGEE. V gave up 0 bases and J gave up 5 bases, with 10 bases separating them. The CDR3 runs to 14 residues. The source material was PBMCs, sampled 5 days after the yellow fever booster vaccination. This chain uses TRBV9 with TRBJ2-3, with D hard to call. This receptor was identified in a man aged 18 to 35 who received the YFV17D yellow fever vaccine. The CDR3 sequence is CASSVDAERDTQYF. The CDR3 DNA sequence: TGTGCCAGCAGCGTAGACGCGGAGCGAGATACGCAGTATTTT.